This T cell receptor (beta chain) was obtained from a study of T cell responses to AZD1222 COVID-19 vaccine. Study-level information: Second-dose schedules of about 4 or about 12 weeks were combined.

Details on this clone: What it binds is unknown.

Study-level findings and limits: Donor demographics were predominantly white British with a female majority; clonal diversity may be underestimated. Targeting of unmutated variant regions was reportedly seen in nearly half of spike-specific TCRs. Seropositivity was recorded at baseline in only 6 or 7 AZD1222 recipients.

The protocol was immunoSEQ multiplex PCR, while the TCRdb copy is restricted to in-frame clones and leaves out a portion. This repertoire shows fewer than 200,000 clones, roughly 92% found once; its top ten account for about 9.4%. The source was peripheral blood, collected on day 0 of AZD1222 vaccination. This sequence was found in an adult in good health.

The CDR3 loop is CASSAPGVSYNEQFF. The CDR3 DNA follows: TGTGCCAGCAGTGCGCCCGGGGTCTCCTACAATGAGCAGTTCTTC. This chain links TRBV28 with TRBJ2-1; D is perhaps TRBD2 (5 bases). Germline V gene sequence: CDR1 MDHEN, CDR2 SYDVKM. The CDR3 totals 15 residues. The germline V and J ends were trimmed by 5 bases and 0 bases, with 11 bases remaining between them. Together with reference TRBV28 and TRBJ2-1, the CDR3 gives the full variable domain: DVKVTQSSRYLVKRTGEKVFLECVQDMDHENMFWYRQDPGLGLRLIYFSYDVKMKEKGDIPEGYSVSREKKERFSLILESASTNQTSMYLCASSAPGVSYNEQFFGPGTRLTVL.